The sequence of this T cell receptor beta chain was determined in a study of cytomegalovirus exposure and HLA in healthy donors. In the study overall: The study's early data release held about 85 million unique TCRs from HLA-typed donors.

Germline V gene lookup returns CDR1 SGHNT and CDR2 YYREEE (reference sequence). The CDR3 sequence is 16 residues long. The germline V and J ends were trimmed by 4 bases and 7 bases, with 24 bases remaining between them. A multiplex PCR was run with 60 Vbeta primers and 13 Jbeta primers. Profiled with immunoSEQ multiplex PCR; TCRdb holds only in-frame clones, not every one. The sample carries 190,000 or so clones, around three quarters recorded once. The chain combines TRBV5-4 with TRBJ2-7, with D possibly being TRBD2 (5 bases). This TCR came from a boy aged 10-17 years in good health and CMV-seronegative. Sequencing was done on a sample of PBMCs. CDR3 bases: TGTGCCAGCAGCCCGGCCTTTGCGGGCCGACCGGGGGAGCAGTACTTC. It encodes CASSPAFAGRPGEQYF. The whole variable domain, filled in from reference TRBV5-4 and TRBJ2-7, reads ETGVTQSPTHLIKTRGQQVTLRCSSQSGHNTVSWYQQALGQGPQFIFQYYREEENGRGNFPPRFSGLQFPNYSSELNVNALELDDSALYLCASSPAFAGRPGEQYFGPGTRLTVT.